This T cell receptor (beta chain) came from a study of identical twins (dated by TCRdb to the mid-2010s). About the study as a whole: To test whether fetal clonotypes persist, the study used deep sequencing on TCR alpha and beta repertoires from monozygotic twins, unrelated adults of various ages, and cord blood. Replicate twin experiments were performed at different times using different library preparation protocols to rule out contamination. The investigation overall reported the following: Out-of-frame TCR alpha sequences shared between twins showed an excess of low generation-probability sequences compared with coincidental sharing between unrelated individuals. In monozygotic twins, recombination models systematically underestimated out-of-frame TCR alpha sharing, but the models matched the sharing seen between unrelated individuals. Because the same donors could not be followed over many years, the conclusions relied on cross-sectional statistical analysis. Zero-insertion analyses could be partly confounded by invariant T cells such as MAIT and iNKT, though diverse VJ usage argued against such confounding for most clonotypes. Fewer insertions were carried by abundant cord blood beta clonotypes; a weaker similar trend was observed in young adult naive repertoires, while no such trend was observed in memory repertoires. The excess sharing between twins in beta out-of-frame sequences was weaker because fewer shared sequences reduced the signal-to-noise ratio.

Every donor was a healthy Caucasian. Miltenyi CD45RO+ enrichment and human naive T-cell isolation kits were used to isolate memory (CD45RO+) and naive T cells from PBMC. This clonotype was counted many times. No cognate antigen has been identified for it. No base quality information exists; no much larger clone differs at one position. The CDR3 sequence holds 15 residues, the cysteine and phenylalanine included. The kept DNA is CDR3 alone, 45 bases in frame from the first base. After removal of 3 bases from V and 5 bases from J, the junction retains 5 bases not matched to a gene. The library was generated by 5' RACE. Sequencing was carried out with an Illumina HiSeq 2000. A universal primer binding site was introduced by template switching, and a unique molecular identifier was present in the final cDNA, enabling accurate counting of TCR cDNA molecules. Specific primers in the conserved constant-segment region were used to synthesize first-strand cDNA for the TCR alpha and beta chains. To control for contamination, every cDNA library carried two barcodes: a SMART-Mk sample barcode plus Illumina barcodes. Two successive PCR steps introduced TruSeq adapter sequences along with Illumina sample barcodes. The Illumina HiSeq platform was used with custom primers to sequence TCR alpha and beta cDNA libraries. Processing in the source paper ran as follows. MiGEC processed the raw reads to extract unique molecular identifiers, while MiXCR was used to determine the CDR3 positions. For each individual, recombination models were inferred using an EM algorithm with the repgenHMM and IGoR tools. Shared clonotype analysis was performed with the tcR package in R, normalizing sharing by the product of cloneset sizes. To study raw recombination free of thymic and clonal selection effects, out-of-frame nonproductive sequences were analyzed. TCRdb redid the processing of the public reads, applying fastp at Q25 and MiXCR, and retained in-frame beta chains. Under each unique CDR3 protein, matching rows form one entry showing the most common genes and DNA. TCRdb, rather than the study authors, made the V and J calls. A total of 200,000 to 300,000 distinct CDR3 sequences appear in this sample, roughly a tenth of them only once. Jointly, the top ten make up about a tenth of the sample.

The receptor was derived from a man in his fifties or sixties in good health. Recombination joined TRBV12-3 or TRBV12-4 with TRBJ2-2, and 8 bases in between align with TRBD2. The sample consisted of memory T cells sorted from blood. Interpreted using the paper, the cell subset or site label stands for: CD45RO+ enriched T cells. This receptor carries the CDR3 CASSFSGTRTGELFF. The nucleotides read TGTGCCAGCAGTTTCTCCGGGACTAGGACCGGGGAGCTGTTTTTT.